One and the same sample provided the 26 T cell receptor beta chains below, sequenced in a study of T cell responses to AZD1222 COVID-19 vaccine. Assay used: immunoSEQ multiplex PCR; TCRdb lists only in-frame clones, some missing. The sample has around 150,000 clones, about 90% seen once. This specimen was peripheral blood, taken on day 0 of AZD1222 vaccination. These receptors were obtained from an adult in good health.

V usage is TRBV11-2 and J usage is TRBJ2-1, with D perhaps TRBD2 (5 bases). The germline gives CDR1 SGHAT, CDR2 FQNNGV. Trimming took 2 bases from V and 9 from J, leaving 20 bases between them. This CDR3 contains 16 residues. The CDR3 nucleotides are TGTGCCAGCAGCTTACCTGAGGAGGTTCCGAAGGGTGAGCAGTTCTTC. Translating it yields CASSLPEEVPKGEQFF.

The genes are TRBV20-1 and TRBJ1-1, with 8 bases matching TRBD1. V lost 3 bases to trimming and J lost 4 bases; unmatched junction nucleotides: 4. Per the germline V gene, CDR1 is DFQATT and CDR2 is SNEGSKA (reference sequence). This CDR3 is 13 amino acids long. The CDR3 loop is CSASWTGPTEAFF. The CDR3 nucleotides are TGCAGTGCTAGTTGGACAGGGCCCACTGAAGCTTTCTTT.

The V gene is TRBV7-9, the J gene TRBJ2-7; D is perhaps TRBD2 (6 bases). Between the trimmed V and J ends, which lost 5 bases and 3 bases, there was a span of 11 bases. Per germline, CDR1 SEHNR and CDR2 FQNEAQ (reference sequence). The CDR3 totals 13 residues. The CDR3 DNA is TGTGCCAGCAGCCATGGGACTTACTACGAGCAGTACTTC. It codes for CASSHGTYYEQYF.

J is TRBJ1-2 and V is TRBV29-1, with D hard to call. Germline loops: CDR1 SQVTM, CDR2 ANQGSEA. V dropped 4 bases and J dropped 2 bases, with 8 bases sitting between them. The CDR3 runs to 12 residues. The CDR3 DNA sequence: TGCAGCGTTGTTCTGGGAAACTATGGCTACACCTTC. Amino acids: CSVVLGNYGYTF.

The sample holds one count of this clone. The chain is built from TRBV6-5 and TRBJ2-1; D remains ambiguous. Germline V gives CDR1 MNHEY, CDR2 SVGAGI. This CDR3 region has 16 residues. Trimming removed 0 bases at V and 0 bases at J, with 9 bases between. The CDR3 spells CASSYSWTSSYNEQFF. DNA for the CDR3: TGTGCCAGCAGTTACTCTTGGACGAGCTCCTACAATGAGCAGTTCTTC.

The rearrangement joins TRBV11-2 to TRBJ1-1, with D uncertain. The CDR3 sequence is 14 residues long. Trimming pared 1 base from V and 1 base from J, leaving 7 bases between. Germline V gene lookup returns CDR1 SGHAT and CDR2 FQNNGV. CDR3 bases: TGTGCCAGCAGCTTAGTAGGGCAGAACACTGAAGCTTTCTTT. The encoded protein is CASSLVGQNTEAFF.

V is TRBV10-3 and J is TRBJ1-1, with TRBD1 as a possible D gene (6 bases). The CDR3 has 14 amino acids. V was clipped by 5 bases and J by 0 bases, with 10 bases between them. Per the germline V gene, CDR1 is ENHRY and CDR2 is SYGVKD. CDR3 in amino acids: CAISQGGMNTEAFF. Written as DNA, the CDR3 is TGTGCCATCAGTCAAGGGGGGATGAACACTGAAGCTTTCTTT.

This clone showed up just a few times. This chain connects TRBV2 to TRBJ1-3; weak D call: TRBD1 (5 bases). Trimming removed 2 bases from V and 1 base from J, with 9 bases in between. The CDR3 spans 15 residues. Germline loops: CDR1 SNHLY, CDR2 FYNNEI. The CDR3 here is CASSEYRLSGNTIYF. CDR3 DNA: TGTGCCAGCAGTGAATACAGGCTATCTGGAAACACCATATATTTT.

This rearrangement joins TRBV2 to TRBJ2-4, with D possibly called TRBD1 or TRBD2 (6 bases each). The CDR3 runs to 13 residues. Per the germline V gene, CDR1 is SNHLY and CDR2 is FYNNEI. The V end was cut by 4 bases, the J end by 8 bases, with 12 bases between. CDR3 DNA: TGTGCCAGCAGTGGTGACAGGAGGGACATTCAGTACTTC. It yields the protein CASSGDRRDIQYF.

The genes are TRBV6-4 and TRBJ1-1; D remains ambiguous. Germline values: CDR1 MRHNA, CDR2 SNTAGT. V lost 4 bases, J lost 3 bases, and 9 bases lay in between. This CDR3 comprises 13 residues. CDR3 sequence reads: CASSAGFDTEAFF. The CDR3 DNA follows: TGTGCCAGCAGTGCAGGATTTGACACTGAAGCTTTCTTT.

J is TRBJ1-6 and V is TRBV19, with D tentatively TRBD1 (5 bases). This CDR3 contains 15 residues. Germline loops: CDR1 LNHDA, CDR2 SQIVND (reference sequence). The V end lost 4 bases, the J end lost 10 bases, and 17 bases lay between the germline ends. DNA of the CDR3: TGTGCCAGTAGTAGAAGCCCCAGGGAGGGGTCACCCCTCCACTTT. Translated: CASSRSPREGSPLHF.

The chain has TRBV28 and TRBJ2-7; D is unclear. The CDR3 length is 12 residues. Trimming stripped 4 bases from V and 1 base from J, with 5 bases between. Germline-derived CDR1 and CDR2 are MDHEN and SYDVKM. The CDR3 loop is CASSSLSYEQYF. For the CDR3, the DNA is TGTGCCAGCAGTTCCTTATCCTACGAGCAGTACTTC.

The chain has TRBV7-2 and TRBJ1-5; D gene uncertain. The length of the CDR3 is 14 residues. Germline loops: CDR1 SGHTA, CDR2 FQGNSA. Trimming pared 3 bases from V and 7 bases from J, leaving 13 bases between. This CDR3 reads CASSLTFSGQPQHF. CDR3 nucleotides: TGTGCCAGCAGCTTGACGTTTTCCGGGCAGCCCCAGCATTTT.

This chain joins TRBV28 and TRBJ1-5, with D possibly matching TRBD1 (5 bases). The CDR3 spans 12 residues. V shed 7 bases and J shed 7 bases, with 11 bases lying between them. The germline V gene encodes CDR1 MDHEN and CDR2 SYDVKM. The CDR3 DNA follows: TGTGCCAGCATTACAGGCGGCCAGCCCCAGCATTTT. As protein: CASITGGQPQHF.

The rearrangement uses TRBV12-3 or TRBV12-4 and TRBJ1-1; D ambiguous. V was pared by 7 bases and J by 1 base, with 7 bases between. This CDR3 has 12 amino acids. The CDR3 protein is CASKRWNTEAFF. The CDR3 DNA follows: TGTGCCAGCAAGCGGTGGAACACTGAAGCTTTCTTT.

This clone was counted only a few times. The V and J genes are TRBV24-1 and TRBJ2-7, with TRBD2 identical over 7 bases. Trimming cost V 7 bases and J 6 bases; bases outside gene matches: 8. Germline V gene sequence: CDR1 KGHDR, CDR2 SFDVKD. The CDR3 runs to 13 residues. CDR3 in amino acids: CATRRESSFEQYF. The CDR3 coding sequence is TGTGCCACCAGGCGGGAGTCCAGCTTCGAGCAGTACTTC.

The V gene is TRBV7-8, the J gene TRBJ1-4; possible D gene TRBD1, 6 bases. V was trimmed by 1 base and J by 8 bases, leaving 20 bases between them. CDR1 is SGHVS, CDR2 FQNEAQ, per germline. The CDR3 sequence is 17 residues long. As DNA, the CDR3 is TGTGCCAGCAGCTTAGGGTCTGGGTTGGGGGGCTACGAAAAACTGTTTTTT. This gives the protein CASSLGSGLGGYEKLFF.

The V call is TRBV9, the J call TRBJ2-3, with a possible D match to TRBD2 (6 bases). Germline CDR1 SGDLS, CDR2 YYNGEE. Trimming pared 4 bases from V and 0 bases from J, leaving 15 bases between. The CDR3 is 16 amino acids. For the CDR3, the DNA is TGTGCCAGCAGCCCCTCAACTAGCACTAGCACAGATACGCAGTATTTT. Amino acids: CASSPSTSTSTDTQYF. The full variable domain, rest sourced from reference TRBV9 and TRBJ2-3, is DSGVTQTPKHLITATGQRVTLRCSPRSGDLSVYWYQQSLDQGLQFLIQYYNGEERAKGNILERFSAQQFPDLHSELNLSSLELGDSALYFCASSPSTSTSTDTQYFGPGTRLTVL.

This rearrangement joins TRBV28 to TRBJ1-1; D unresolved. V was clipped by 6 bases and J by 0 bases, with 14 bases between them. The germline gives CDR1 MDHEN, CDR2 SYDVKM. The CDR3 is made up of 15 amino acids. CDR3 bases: TGTGCCAGCAGCCTATTGGGCACCCTGAACACTGAAGCTTTCTTT. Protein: CASSLLGTLNTEAFF.

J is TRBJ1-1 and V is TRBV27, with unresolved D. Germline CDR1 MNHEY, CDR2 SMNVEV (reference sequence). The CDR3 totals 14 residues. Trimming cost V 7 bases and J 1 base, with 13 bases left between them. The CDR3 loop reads CASTSWTGNTEAFF. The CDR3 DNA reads TGTGCCAGCACGTCCTGGACGGGGAACACTGAAGCTTTCTTT.

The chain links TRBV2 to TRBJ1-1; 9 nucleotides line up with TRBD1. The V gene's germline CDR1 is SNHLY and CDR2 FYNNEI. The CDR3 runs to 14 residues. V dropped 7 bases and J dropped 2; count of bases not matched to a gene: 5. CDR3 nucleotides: TGTGCCAGCAATACAGGGGGCACTAACACTGAAGCTTTCTTT. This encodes CASNTGGTNTEAFF. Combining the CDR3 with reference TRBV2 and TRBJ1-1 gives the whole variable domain EPEVTQTPSHQVTQMGQEVILRCVPISNHLYFYWYRQILGQKVEFLVSFYNNEISEKSEIFDDQFSVERPDGSNFTLKIRSTKLEDSAMYFCASNTGGTNTEAFFGQGTRLTVV.

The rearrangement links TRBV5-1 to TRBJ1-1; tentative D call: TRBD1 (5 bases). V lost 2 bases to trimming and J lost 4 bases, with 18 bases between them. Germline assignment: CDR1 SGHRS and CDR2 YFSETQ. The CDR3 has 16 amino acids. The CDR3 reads CASSLTGLGEGTEAFF. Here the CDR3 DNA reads TGCGCCAGCAGCTTAACTGGTTTGGGGGAAGGCACTGAAGCTTTCTTT.

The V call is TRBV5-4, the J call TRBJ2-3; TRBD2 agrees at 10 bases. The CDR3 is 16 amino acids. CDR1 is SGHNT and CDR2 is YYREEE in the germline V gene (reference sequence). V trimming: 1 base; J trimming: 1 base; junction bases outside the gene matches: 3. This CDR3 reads CASSLWLAGGTDTQYF. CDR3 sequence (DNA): TGTGCCAGCAGCTTGTGGCTAGCGGGAGGCACAGATACGCAGTATTTT.

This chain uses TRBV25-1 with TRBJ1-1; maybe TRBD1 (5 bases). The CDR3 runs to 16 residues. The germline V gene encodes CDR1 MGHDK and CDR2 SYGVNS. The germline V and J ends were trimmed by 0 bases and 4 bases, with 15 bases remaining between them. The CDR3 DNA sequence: TGTGCCAGCAGTGAATATGCGGGGCAGGGCATCACTGAAGCTTTCTTT. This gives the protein CASSEYAGQGITEAFF.

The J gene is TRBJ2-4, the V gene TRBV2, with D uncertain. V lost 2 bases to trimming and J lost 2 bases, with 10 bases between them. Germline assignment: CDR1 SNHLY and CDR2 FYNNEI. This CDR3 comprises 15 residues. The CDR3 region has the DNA TGTGCCAGCAGTGAACGAAGTGGACCCAAAAACATTCAGTACTTC. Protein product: CASSERSGPKNIQYF.

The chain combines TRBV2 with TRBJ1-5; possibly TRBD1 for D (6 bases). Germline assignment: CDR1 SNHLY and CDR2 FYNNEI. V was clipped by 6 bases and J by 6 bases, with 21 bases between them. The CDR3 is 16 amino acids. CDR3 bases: TGTGCCAGCAGGGAGGACAGACCGTCACTGCGTCAGCCCCAGCATTTT. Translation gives CASREDRPSLRQPQHF.